The T cell receptor (beta chain) described here comes from a study of T cell responses to AZD1222 COVID-19 vaccine. The repertoire was sequenced with immunoSEQ multiplex PCR; TCRdb's copy has only in-frame clones and lacks some. The sample lists fewer than 150,000 clones, approximately 80% occurring once. CDR3 length equals 14 residues. Trimming left V 0 bases short and J 5 bases short, with 11 bases between. Germline V gene sequence: CDR1 SGHRS, CDR2 YFSETQ. The genes are TRBV5-1 and TRBJ1-1, with D unclear. The material sequenced was peripheral blood, taken on day 0 of AZD1222 vaccination. This sequence was found in an adult in good health. The DNA for the CDR3 is TGCGCCAGCAGCTTGGCGGCCGAACGGACTGAAGCTTTCTTT. It is translated as CASSLAAERTEAFF.